Each of the 16 T cell receptor beta chains below was sequenced from the same sample in a study of T cells in Graves' hyperthyroidism and ophthalmopathy. RNA transcripts gave rise to amplified TCR beta CDR3 regions. The HTBI primer set served for first-round RT-PCR of the TCR CDR3. A single record per CDR3 protein comes from TCRdb applying MiXCR to the multiplex PCR reads. The sample shows some 600,000 distinct CDR3 sequences, 14% of them seen only once. The sequencing sample was made of blood. The receptor set was obtained from a woman under 40 with Graves' hyperthyroidism that later progressed to Graves' ophthalmopathy.

This clonotype was seen many times. The rearrangement uses TRBV13 and TRBJ2-7, with 9 bases matching TRBD2. The CDR3 has 17 residues. V lost 5 bases, J lost 7 bases, and 18 bases stayed unmatched. Germline lookup yields CDR1 PRHDT and CDR2 FYEKMQ (reference sequence). This chain's CDR3 is CASSLSKGAGGPEEQYF. CDR3 DNA sequence: TGTGCCAGCAGCCTATCCAAAGGGGCGGGAGGGCCTGAAGAGCAGTACTTC.

The V call is TRBV5-4, the J call TRBJ2-1, with D possibly being TRBD1 (5 bases). This CDR3 region has 11 residues. Germline V lookup: CDR1 SGHNT, CDR2 YYREEE (reference sequence). V lost 5 bases and J 7 bases, leaving 7 bases between the germline ends. CDR3 amino acids: CASRGENEQFF. The CDR3 DNA is TGTGCCAGCAGAGGGGAAAATGAGCAGTTCTTC.

This clonotype occurred many times. The chain recombines TRBV20-1 with TRBJ2-1; TRBD1 aligns across 7 bases. Germline V gene data show CDR1 as DFQATT and CDR2 as SNEGSKA (reference sequence). There are 16 residues in the CDR3. Trimming cost V 1 base and J 1 base; bases outside gene matches: 7. CDR3 DNA: TGCAGTGCTAGAGGCCGGGACAGTCCTTCCTACAATGAGCAGTTCTTC. Amino acid sequence: CSARGRDSPSYNEQFF.

This clonotype was detected ten times or more. The V gene is TRBV6-2 or TRBV6-3, the J gene TRBJ1-2, with D tentatively TRBD1 (6 bases). V lost 2 bases, J lost 4 bases, and 17 bases lay in between. Germline loops: CDR1 MNHEY, CDR2 SVGEGT. The CDR3 runs 16 residues. The CDR3 DNA is TGTGCCAGCAGTTACGAAGAAGGGGGTATAGGCTATGGCTACACCTTC. It codes for CASSYEEGGIGYGYTF.

At least ten counts were recorded for this clonotype. The rearrangement joins TRBV29-1 to TRBJ1-1; D remains ambiguous. CDR3 length: 13 residues. The germline gives CDR1 SQVTM, CDR2 ANQGSEA. With 4 bases removed from V and 3 bases from J, the gap between germline ends came to 12 bases. The CDR3 DNA reads as TGCAGCGTTGCTACTCAGCGTTACACTGAAGCTTTCTTT. Encoded protein: CSVATQRYTEAFF.

This clonotype was detected ten times or more. The CDR3 sequence is CASSPPPTGRASEQYF. For the CDR3, the DNA is TGTGCCAGCAGCCCGCCTCCGACAGGGCGGGCGTCCGAGCAGTACTTC. V and J are TRBV2 and TRBJ2-7, with 7 bases lining up with TRBD1. Germline trimming cut 6 bases from V and 6 bases from J; bases unmatched to any gene: 17. The germline gives CDR1 SNHLY, CDR2 FYNNEI. The CDR3 loop spans 16 amino acids.

There are many counts of this clonotype. The chain couples TRBV28 to TRBJ2-7; perhaps TRBD1 as D (7 bases). The CDR3 is 15 amino acids. The ends were cut back, 6 bases at V and 2 bases at J, with 17 bases in the middle. Germline assignment: CDR1 MDHEN and CDR2 SYDVKM. In DNA form, the CDR3 reads TGTGCCAGCAGATTAGCAGGGGGGCCCACCTACGAGCAGTACTTC. Its protein product is CASRLAGGPTYEQYF.

In its sample, this clonotype was seen a few times. The chain has TRBV20-1 and TRBJ1-2, with D hard to call. Trimming removed 3 bases from V and 4 bases from J, with 6 bases in between. Per the germline V gene, CDR1 is DFQATT and CDR2 is SNEGSKA (reference sequence). The CDR3 runs to 11 residues. The CDR3 nucleotides are TGCAGTGCTAGTGCAGCCTATGGCTACACCTTC. Protein sequence: CSASAAYGYTF.

This clonotype came up many times. The chain employs TRBV12-3 or TRBV12-4 and TRBJ1-5; D perhaps matches TRBD1 (6 bases). V was pared by 3 bases and J by 4 bases, with 16 bases between. This CDR3 spans 16 amino acids. CDR3 nucleotide sequence: TGTGCCAGCAGTTTCGACAGGACACTAGGAAATCAGCCCCAGCATTTT. The encoded protein is CASSFDRTLGNQPQHF.

This clonotype has just a few counts. The chain has TRBV18 and TRBJ1-5, with a weak D call TRBD1 (5 bases). Trimming removed 0 bases at V and 4 bases at J, with 13 bases between. There are 16 residues in the CDR3. CDR1 is KGHSH and CDR2 is LQKENI in the germline V gene. The CDR3: CASSPPRSGGNQPQHF. Written as DNA, the CDR3 is TGTGCCAGCTCACCACCTCGATCTGGGGGTAATCAGCCCCAGCATTTT.

This clonotype was recorded many times. This chain joins TRBV15 and TRBJ2-6; D remains unclear. Germline V gene sequence: CDR1 LNHNV, CDR2 YYDKDF (reference sequence). The length of the CDR3 is 15 residues. V lost 0 bases, J lost 4 bases, and 7 bases lay in between. DNA for the CDR3: TGTGCCACCAGCAGAGACAGGTCCGGGGCCAACGTCCTGACTTTC. The encoded protein is CATSRDRSGANVLTF.

This clonotype was observed a few times. A much more abundant neighbour one base away suggests this may be a read error. In this CDR3 the conserved last residue, phenylalanine or tryptophan, is missing, so a read error is likely. The chain employs TRBV2 and TRBJ1-4; 8 bases align to TRBD1. V lost 11 bases, J lost 5 bases, and 7 bases stayed unmatched. From germline, CDR1 is SNHLY and CDR2 FYNNEI. The CDR3 has 13 residues. This CDR3 reads CADGQGTNEKLFS. The CDR3 DNA reads TGTGCCGATGGACAGGGTACGAATGAAAAACTGTTTTCT.

The chain carries TRBV19 and TRBJ2-2; TRBD1 aligns across 7 bases. The CDR3 extends over 15 amino acids. V trimming: 7 bases; J trimming: 3 bases; junction bases outside the gene matches: 8. Looked up from germline, CDR1 is LNHDA and CDR2 is SQIVND (reference sequence). The CDR3 spells CASTLDRRYTGELFF. As DNA, the CDR3 is TGTGCCAGTACCCTGGACAGGAGGTACACCGGGGAGCTGTTTTTT.

This clonotype was observed many times. The rearrangement joins TRBV18 to TRBJ1-1, with 8 positions matching TRBD1. The length of the CDR3 is 16 residues. Germline-derived CDR1 and CDR2 are KGHSH and LQKENI. The V and J ends lost 3 bases and 0 bases, in that order; junction bases with no gene match: 6. The CDR3 spells CASSPNRQGMNTEAFF. The CDR3 DNA is TGTGCCAGCTCACCCAATCGACAGGGGATGAACACTGAAGCTTTCTTT.

The chain employs TRBV24-1 and TRBJ2-5, with D unclear. Germline CDR1 KGHDR, CDR2 SFDVKD. The germline V and J ends were trimmed by 4 bases and 5 bases, with 10 bases remaining between them. The CDR3 is 13 amino acids. This CDR3 reads CATSDHLQETQYF. Here the CDR3 DNA reads TGTGCCACCAGTGACCATTTACAGGAGACCCAGTACTTC.

This clonotype appeared many times. The rearrangement uses TRBV28 and TRBJ2-3; 9 bases line up with TRBD1. This CDR3 is 14 amino acids long. CDR1 is MDHEN, CDR2 SYDVKM, per germline. V lost 5 bases and J lost 4; bases outside the gene matches: 4. The CDR3 here is CASSLRQGADTQYF. The CDR3 DNA is TGTGCCAGCAGTCTACGACAGGGGGCAGATACGCAGTATTTT.